This paragraph covers one T cell receptor beta chain sequence. Its specificity is not known. Some clones are missing from TCRdb's copy, which holds only in-frame ones; the method was immunoSEQ multiplex PCR. The data contain about 54,000 clones, roughly 84% of them singletons. This record belongs to a study of radiotherapy plus CTLA-4 blockade in lung cancer. Study-wide results and limits: Per reports, early blood T cell clone dynamics, plus interferon-beta, forecast response most strongly.

The CDR3 spans 14 residues. V was shortened by 5 bases and J by 1 base, with 12 bases between the two germline ends. CDR1 SGHRS and CDR2 YFSETQ come from the germline V gene. This material consisted of peripheral blood, taken from a patient treated with radiotherapy plus ipilimumab. The J gene is TRBJ2-5, the V gene TRBV5-1; weak D call: TRBD1 (5 bases). This clonotype was sampled from a human donor with non-small cell lung cancer who had a partial response to radiotherapy plus ipilimumab. In nucleotides, the CDR3 is TGCGCCAGCAGAAGAGACAGTTCCCAAGAGACCCAGTACTTC. The encoded protein is CASRRDSSQETQYF. Drawing the rest from reference TRBV5-1 and TRBJ2-5, the complete variable domain is KAGVTQTPRYLIKTRGQQVTLSCSPISGHRSVSWYQQTPGQGLQFLFEYFSETQRNKGNFPGRFSGRQFSNSRSEMNVSTLELGDSALYLCASRRDSSQETQYFGPGTRLLVL.